The table lists the clone carrying this T cell receptor beta chain with a few counts. Time point specified: newly diagnosed GD, antithyroid drugs for less than 3 months. PBMCs provided the RNA from which the TCR library was made. Through Arm-PCR of CDR3 regions and iRepertoire HTBI primers, TCR beta libraries were built. TCRdb ran MiXCR on the multiplex PCR reads and lists one entry per CDR3 protein. This sample yields 450,000 to 600,000 distinct CDR3 sequences, of which around 15% are seen a single time; about 12% belongs to the top ten. These data belong to a study of regulatory T cells in long-lasting Graves disease. Germline-derived CDR1 and CDR2 are PRHDT and FYEKMQ (reference sequence). This CDR3 is built from 16 residues. The V end lost 5 bases, the J end lost 0 bases, and 16 bases lay between the germline ends. The data were also submitted as part of a second study, on T cells in Graves' hyperthyroidism and ophthalmopathy.

The clonotype comes from a man aged 35 to 55 with Graves disease. The V gene is TRBV13, the J gene TRBJ1-1; D possibly corresponds to TRBD1 (5 bases). This material consisted of peripheral blood mononuclear cells (PBMCs), taken at new diagnosis, from a patient treated with antithyroid drugs. The CDR3: CASSLRDAIMNTEAFF. In DNA form, the CDR3 reads TGTGCCAGCAGCCTGCGGGACGCCATCATGAACACTGAAGCTTTCTTT.